This T cell receptor (beta chain) appears in the sequencing data of a study of shared clonotypes between healthy human individuals. Sequencing used immunoSEQ multiplex PCR; TCRdb keeps in-frame clones, though not all of them. The repertoire has roughly 650,000 clones, approximately 96% of them found once; the top ten carry roughly 0.1%. CD8 cells classed as naive were CD45RO-negative and positively selected for CCR7, excluding terminally differentiated effector memory CD45RA+ cells. The CDR3 is 16 amino acids. V gave up 4 bases and J gave up 2 bases; unmatched junction bases: 10. Germline values: CDR1 MNHEY, CDR2 SMNVEV (reference sequence).

The source material was naive CD8+ T cells sorted from blood. V and J are TRBV27 and TRBJ2-7; 8 nucleotides match TRBD2. The origin of this receptor is a young woman in good health. The CDR3 DNA is TGTGCCAGCAGTTCCCACACTAGCGGAGGTACCTACGAGCAGTACTTC. Translation gives CASSSHTSGGTYEQYF.